Below are 24 T cell receptor beta chains sequenced from a single sample in a study of blood T cells in healthy people across ages. A J-beta primer mix and a sample-barcoded 5' primer were used in a second PCR of about 6 to 12 cycles. One entry per CDR3 protein, called by TCRdb with MiXCR from the 5' RACE reads. The sample records 550,000 to 600,000 distinct CDR3 sequences, 27% being singletons. The sequenced sample was blood. These receptors all stem from a woman in her sixties or seventies in good health.

This clonotype was counted ten times or more. The rearrangement links TRBV3-1 to TRBJ1-1; 7 bases map to TRBD1. This CDR3 is built from 15 residues. Germline V gene sequence: CDR1 LGHDT, CDR2 YNNKEL (reference sequence). Losses at the gene ends were 3 bases for V and 1 base for J; bases not matched to a gene: 5. CDR3 region: CASSQSGGGNTEAFF. In DNA, the CDR3 is TGTGCCAGCAGCCAGTCAGGGGGGGGGAACACTGAAGCTTTCTTT.

In its sample, this clonotype was seen a few times. The rearrangement links TRBV19 to TRBJ2-3, with TRBD1 identical over 10 bases. This CDR3 has 15 residues. The germline CDR1 and CDR2 sequences are LNHDA and SQIVND (reference sequence). The ends lost 5 bases at V and 3 bases at J; junction bases unmatched: 5. The CDR3 nucleotides are TGTGCCAGTAGTGCCGGACAGGGGGTGACAGATACGCAGTATTTT. Translation gives CASSAGQGVTDTQYF.

This sequence joins TRBV6-2 or TRBV6-3 and TRBJ2-7; D is possibly TRBD1 (6 bases). Germline V gene data show CDR1 as MNHEY and CDR2 as SVGEGT. CDR3 length equals 16 residues. The V end was cut by 2 bases, the J end by 2 bases, with 16 bases between. As DNA, the CDR3 is TGTGCCAGCAGTTACAGGGGACACCTATTAACCTACGAGCAGTACTTC. The encoded protein is CASSYRGHLLTYEQYF.

This clonotype was picked up a small number of times. The CDR3 region has the DNA TGTGCCAGCAGCGCACAGGGGGCAGGTGAAAAACTGTTTTTT. Residues: CASSAQGAGEKLFF. The rearrangement joins TRBV9 to TRBJ1-4; 9 bases are a match to TRBD1. Trimming removed 3 bases from V and 7 bases from J; junction bases left unmatched: 4. The CDR3 length is 14 residues. The germline gives CDR1 SGDLS, CDR2 YYNGEE.

The rearrangement uses TRBV7-2 and TRBJ2-4; 13 bases are shared with TRBD2. The ends lost 5 bases at V and 16 bases at J; junction bases unmatched: 11. Per germline, CDR1 SGHTA and CDR2 FQGNSA. This CDR3 has 14 amino acids. Here the CDR3 reads CASSLGLAGSVPYF. CDR3 coding DNA: TGTGCCAGCAGCCTGGGACTAGCGGGGTCCGTTCCATACTTC.

This clonotype was picked up a small number of times. The chain couples TRBV6-2 or TRBV6-3 to TRBJ2-5, with a possible D match to TRBD2 (6 bases). The J call may be faulty, since TRBJ2-7 better matches the DNA end. This CDR3 has 14 residues. Germline CDR1 and CDR2: MNHEY and SVGEGT. The CDR3 spells CASRPGLTPYEQYF. DNA for the CDR3: TGTGCCAGCAGACCGGGACTTACTCCCTACGAGCAGTACTTC.

The chain joins TRBV4-2 to TRBJ1-4, with no clear D. Trimming shortened V by 4 bases and J by 7 bases, and 16 bases separated the two germline ends. CDR1 is LGHNA, CDR2 YNFKEQ, per germline. This CDR3 spans 15 amino acids. DNA for the CDR3: TGTGCCAGCAGCCCACCCGGGCAGGAGCGTGAAAAACTGTTTTTT. Its translation: CASSPPGQEREKLFF.

Worth noting for this clonotype: Likely a read error: the CDR3 ends without its conserved phenylalanine or tryptophan. The DNA is left out, because the CDR3 cannot be placed on it with certainty; the CDR3 is given as TCRdb lists it. This rearrangement joins TRBV7-2 to TRBJ2-7. Germline V gene data show CDR1 as SGHTA and CDR2 as FQGNSA. The CDR3 spans 12 amino acids, including both terminal residues. Here the CDR3 reads CASSQTPTAPYL.

This clonotype was detected many times. V gene TRBV12-3 or TRBV12-4 combines with J gene TRBJ2-5; D unclear. V lost 6 bases and J 4 bases, leaving 12 bases between the germline ends. The length of the CDR3 is 13 residues. In nucleotides, the CDR3 is TGTGCCAGCAGCTTTCTACCCGGAGAGACCCAGTACTTC. This codes for CASSFLPGETQYF.

This clonotype has a handful of counts. The rearrangement uses TRBV7-2 and TRBJ2-6; TRBD1 matches at 8 bases. Per the germline V gene, CDR1 is SGHTA and CDR2 is FQGNSA. The CDR3 sequence is 16 residues long. J lost 4 bases, V lost 1 base, and 3 bases had no gene match. CDR3 in amino acids: CASSLGTGSGANVLTF. As DNA, the CDR3 is TGTGCCAGCAGCTTAGGGACAGGGTCCGGGGCCAACGTCCTGACTTTC.

There are a few counts of this clonotype. V gene TRBV20-1 combines with J gene TRBJ1-5; D is ambiguous. This CDR3 contains 12 residues. V lost 3 bases and J 6 bases, leaving 9 bases between the germline ends. Germline V gene sequence: CDR1 DFQATT, CDR2 SNEGSKA (reference sequence). CDR3 nucleotide sequence: TGCAGTGCTAGGGCCCCGGTTCAGCCCCAGCATTTT. This codes for CSARAPVQPQHF.

V is TRBV6-5 and J is TRBJ1-1; the D is unclear. The CDR3 consists of 16 residues. V was pared by 1 base and J by 0 bases, with 12 bases between. The germline V gene has CDR1 MNHEY and CDR2 SVGAGI. This CDR3 reads CASSYLRARMNTEAFF. The CDR3 DNA sequence: TGTGCCAGCAGTTACTTAAGGGCGCGTATGAACACTGAAGCTTTCTTT.

The genes are TRBV20-1 and TRBJ2-1; D is possibly TRBD1 or TRBD2 (5 bases each). The CDR3 runs 13 residues. Per the germline V gene, CDR1 is DFQATT and CDR2 is SNEGSKA (reference sequence). Trimming took off 5 bases at V and 5 bases at J, with 13 bases between the two ends. CDR3 amino acids: CSASREFDNEQFF. The CDR3 coding sequence is TGCAGTGCTTCCAGGGAGTTCGACAATGAGCAGTTCTTC.

This clonotype occurred a few times. This chain uses TRBV2 with TRBJ2-1; no definite D call. Trimming took off 6 bases at V and 6 bases at J, with 9 bases between the two ends. This CDR3 region has 12 residues. CDR1 is SNHLY and CDR2 is FYNNEI in the germline V gene. CDR3 DNA sequence: TGTGCCAGCAGCCCCACTACCAATGAGCAGTTCTTC. Protein product: CASSPTTNEQFF.

V and J are TRBV7-2 and TRBJ2-3, with 7 bases aligning to TRBD2. This CDR3 is built from 16 residues. Germline assignment: CDR1 SGHTA and CDR2 FQGNSA. The V segment lost 4 bases and the J segment 1 base; nucleotides outside the gene matches: 8. CDR3 sequence (DNA): TGTGCCAGCAGCTCCCGCAGCGGGGCCCGCACAGATACGCAGTATTTT. Protein: CASSSRSGARTDTQYF.

The V gene is TRBV19, the J gene TRBJ1-6; D unresolved. The CDR3 runs 14 residues. V was trimmed by 3 bases and J by 10 bases, leaving 13 bases between them. Germline CDR1 LNHDA, CDR2 SQIVND (reference sequence). The CDR3, as DNA: TGTGCCAGTAGTATCCCAGGTCTCGGCTCACCCCTCCACTTT. Translating it yields CASSIPGLGSPLHF.

This clonotype was recorded a few times. One end of the junction varies from germline; a read error may be responsible. The chain uses TRBV5-1 and TRBJ2-2, with D perhaps TRBD2 (6 bases). The CDR3 is made up of 14 amino acids. In germline, CDR1 is SGHRS, CDR2 YFSETQ. The CDR3 here is CAGSLRGGTGELVF. DNA for the CDR3: TGCGCCGGCAGCTTAAGGGGAGGCACCGGGGAGCTGGTTTTT.

The chain recombines TRBV12-3 or TRBV12-4 with TRBJ1-4; D is ambiguous. V was clipped by 4 bases and J by 8 bases, with 23 bases between them. The CDR3 extends over 17 amino acids. CDR3 in DNA: TGTGCCAGCAGTTCCCAGTGGGCCGGCAGTCTAAGGGAAAAACTGTTTTTT. The encoded protein is CASSSQWAGSLREKLFF.

This sequence joins TRBV20-1 and TRBJ1-2; D is unresolved. Germline assignment: CDR1 DFQATT and CDR2 SNEGSKA (reference sequence). The CDR3 spans 14 residues. Trimming stripped 0 bases from V and 1 base from J, with 9 bases between. Here the CDR3 DNA reads TGCAGTGCTAGAGATTTATCGGGTAACTATGGCTACACCTTC. It translates to CSARDLSGNYGYTF.

This clonotype came up a few times. The chain couples TRBV27 to TRBJ2-6; unclear D gene. Germline-derived CDR1 and CDR2 are MNHEY and SMNVEV (reference sequence). Trimming removed 7 bases from V and 2 bases from J, with 6 bases in between. CDR3 length: 13 residues. The CDR3 region is CASMYPGANVLTF. The CDR3 DNA is TGTGCCAGCATGTATCCTGGGGCCAACGTCCTGACTTTC.

The rearrangement links TRBV18 to TRBJ1-1; weak D call: TRBD1 (6 bases). V lost 5 bases to trimming and J lost 5 bases, with 18 bases between them. Germline CDR1 and CDR2: KGHSH and LQKENI. The CDR3 length is 15 residues. The CDR3 DNA follows: TGTGCCAGCTCATCACAGGGTTGGGTTGAAACTGAAGCTTTCTTT. It yields the protein CASSSQGWVETEAFF. The complete variable domain, with remaining parts taken from reference TRBV18 and TRBJ1-1, reads NAGVMQNPRHLVRRRGQEARLRCSPMKGHSHVYWYRQLPEEGLKFMVYLQKENIIDESGMPKERFSAEFPKEGPSILRIQQVVRGDSAAYFCASSSQGWVETEAFFGQGTRLTVV.

The V gene is TRBV4-1, the J gene TRBJ1-2, with TRBD1 as a possible D gene (5 bases). The germline V gene has CDR1 MGHRA and CDR2 YSYEKL. Deletions cut 0 bases from V and 7 bases from J, with 12 bases between. The CDR3 runs to 14 residues. The CDR3 protein is CASSQDLGGSGYTF. In DNA form, the CDR3 reads TGCGCCAGCAGCCAAGACCTGGGGGGTTCTGGCTACACCTTC.

This clonotype came up a few times. This sequence joins TRBV5-1 and TRBJ1-3; D may be TRBD1 (5 bases). Trimming took off 4 bases at V and 0 bases at J, with 11 bases between the two ends. Germline CDR1 SGHRS, CDR2 YFSETQ. The CDR3 sequence is 15 residues long. CDR3 in amino acids: CASSPGPSSGNTIYF. The CDR3 DNA reads TGCGCCAGCAGCCCGGGACCGAGCTCTGGAAACACCATATATTTT.

This clonotype was detected a few times. The CDR3 DNA sequence: TGTGCCAGCAGCTTAGGTAGGGCCGGGCAGCCCCAGCATTTT. It yields the protein CASSLGRAGQPQHF. V and J are TRBV7-2 and TRBJ1-5; D unclear. V shed 1 base and J shed 7 bases, with 11 bases lying between them. Per the germline V gene, CDR1 is SGHTA and CDR2 is FQGNSA. This CDR3 has 14 amino acids.